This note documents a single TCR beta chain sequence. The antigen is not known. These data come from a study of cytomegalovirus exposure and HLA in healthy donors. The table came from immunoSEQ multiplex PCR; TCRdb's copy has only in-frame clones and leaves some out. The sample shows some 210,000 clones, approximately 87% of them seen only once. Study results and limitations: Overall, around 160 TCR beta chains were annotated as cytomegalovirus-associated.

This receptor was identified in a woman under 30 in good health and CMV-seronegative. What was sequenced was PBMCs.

CDR3 amino acids: CASRGRGSYGYTF. The DNA for the CDR3 is TGTGCCAGCCGTGGGAGAGGGAGCTATGGCTACACCTTC. The chain links TRBV2 to TRBJ1-2; D ambiguous. Germline CDR1 SNHLY, CDR2 FYNNEI. The CDR3 contains 13 residues. With 8 bases removed from V and 4 bases from J, the gap between germline ends came to 14 bases.